A selection of T cell receptor beta chains follows, all from one sample in a study of blood T cell repertoires in COVID-19. This table comes from immunoSEQ multiplex PCR, and its TCRdb copy is limited to in-frame clones, with some not included. The profile shows about 68,000 clones, roughly 90% of them singletons. What was sequenced was peripheral blood. These receptors were collected from a man aged 25 to 40 with acute or convalescent COVID-19. Both conserved end residues are part of each CDR3. A D gene is named only where the DNA matches it firmly. Clone size is shown for a subset of rows, as once, few, many or a class of expanded clone.

J gene,clone size,V gene,D gene,CDR3 DNA,CDR3 protein
TRBJ1-2,-,TRBV29-1,TRBD1,TGCAGCGGATTGACAGGGGGCCGCGGGGGCTACACCTTC,CSGLTGGRGGYTF
TRBJ1-1,-,TRBV4-1,TRBD1,TGCGCCAGCAGCCAAGATTTGGACAGGTTGAACACTGAAGCTTTCTTT,CASSQDLDRLNTEAFF
TRBJ2-6,-,TRBV5-4,TRBD2,TGTGCCAGCAGCTCCCTAGCGGGAAGGTCTGGGGCCAACGTCCTGACTTTC,CASSSLAGRSGANVLTF
TRBJ2-2,-,TRBV28,TRBD1,TGTGCCAGCAGTCTACAGGGGACCGGGGAGCTGTTTTTT,CASSLQGTGELFF
TRBJ2-5,-,TRBV28,-,TGTGCCAGCACCCCCTCGGGGGGCCGGGAGACCCAGTACTTC,CASTPSGGRETQYF
TRBJ1-5,many,TRBV3-1/TRBV3-2,-,TGTGCCAGCAGCCAAGATTTAACAGGGAGCGGCCTTTATAGCAATCAGCCCCAGCATTTT,CASSQDLTGSGLYSNQPQHF
TRBJ2-2,-,TRBV12-5,TRBD2,TGTGCTAGTGGTTTATGGGCCAGGGGATTGACGACTAGCGGGTCGAACACCGGGGAGCTGTTTTTT,CASGLWARGLTTSGSNTGELFF
TRBJ2-5,-,TRBV9,TRBD1,TGTGCCAGCAGCGGAACAGGGGGGATGAAAGAGACCCAGTACTTC,CASSGTGGMKETQYF
TRBJ2-6,-,TRBV7-2,TRBD2,TGTGCCAGCAGCTTAGGCGGGAGGGCCTATGGGGCCAACGTCCTGACTTTC,CASSLGGRAYGANVLTF
TRBJ1-2,-,TRBV10-3,-,TGTGCCATCGGACGGGGAGCTAACTATGGCTACACCTTC,CAIGRGANYGYTF
TRBJ2-3,-,TRBV6-5,-,TGTGCCAGCAGCCCAGGAGGGGTCACAGATACGCAGTATTTT,CASSPGGVTDTQYF
TRBJ2-4,once,TRBV29-1,-,TGCAGCGTTGATCAGGAGGGCAGTGGCATTCAGTACTTC,CSVDQEGSGIQYF
TRBJ2-1,-,TRBV5-1,TRBD2,TGCGCCAGCAGCTTAGCGGGAGGGCCGGTCAATGAGCAGTTCTTC,CASSLAGGPVNEQFF
TRBJ2-7,once,TRBV30,-,TGTGCCTGGAGTCCTAGGCGGGACTCAGTACACCACGAGCAGTACTTC,CAWSPRRDSVHHEQYF
TRBJ2-3,-,TRBV5-4,TRBD2,TGTGCCAGCAGCTTGGGACTAGCGGGAGGGCAAGATACGCAGTATTTT,CASSLGLAGGQDTQYF
TRBJ2-1,-,TRBV6-2/TRBV6-3,-,TGTGCCAGCAGTTTATACAATGAGCAGTTCTTC,CASSLYNEQFF
TRBJ2-3,-,TRBV24-1,TRBD2,TGTGCCACCAGTGATATAGCGGGACCTACGACAGATACGCAGTATTTT,CATSDIAGPTTDTQYF
TRBJ1-5,-,TRBV7-2,-,TGTGCCAGCAGCCTAACCGGGACAACGAATCAGCCCCAGCATTTT,CASSLTGTTNQPQHF
TRBJ2-7,-,TRBV9,TRBD2,TGTGCCAGCAGCGTAGCTGGTTGGCCAGTGGGGACTAGCGGAACCTACGAGCAGTACTTC,CASSVAGWPVGTSGTYEQYF
TRBJ1-6,-,TRBV28,-,TGTGCCAGCAGTCCACCGTATAGCTCCTATAATTCACCCCTCCACTTT,CASSPPYSSYNSPLHF
TRBJ2-1,-,TRBV15,TRBD2,TGTGCCACCAGCAGAGAAGGACTAGCGGGAGAACCCTACAATGAGCAGTTCTTC,CATSREGLAGEPYNEQFF
TRBJ2-1,-,TRBV15,TRBD2,TGTGCCACCAGCAGCCGGACTAGCGGGAAGAATGAGCAGTTCTTC,CATSSRTSGKNEQFF
TRBJ1-4,-,TRBV4-3,-,TGCGCCAGCAGCCAAGATTTGGCACAGGGTTTTGAAAAACTGTTTTTT,CASSQDLAQGFEKLFF
TRBJ1-4,once,TRBV14,-,TGTGCCAGCAGCCCGAGGGGGGGACTTGGCGAAAAACTGTTTTTT,CASSPRGGLGEKLFF
TRBJ2-1,-,TRBV27,-,TGTGCCAGCAGCACGAGGTACCGGGATGAGCAGTTCTTC,CASSTRYRDEQFF
TRBJ2-7,-,TRBV28,TRBD1,TGTGCCAGCAGCCCCTCATCGGACAGGAAGTACGAGCAGTACTTC,CASSPSSDRKYEQYF
TRBJ2-7,once,TRBV5-1,TRBD2,TGCGCCAGCAGGGGTACTAGCGGGGGGAGCTCCTACGAGCAGTACTTC,CASRGTSGGSSYEQYF
TRBJ2-2,-,TRBV4-1,TRBD1,TGCGCCAGCAGTCTTGTGGCAGGGGGATACACCGGGGAGCTGTTTTTT,CASSLVAGGYTGELFF
TRBJ1-4,-,TRBV19,TRBD1,TGTGCCAGTAGCGGACAGGTCGGCCGCGGAAATGAAAAACTGTTTTTT,CASSGQVGRGNEKLFF
TRBJ1-5,-,TRBV4-1,-,TGCGCCAGCAGCCAAGATGGGGCGCGTCAGCCCCAGCATTTT,CASSQDGARQPQHF
TRBJ2-2,few,TRBV4-3,-,TGCGCCAGCAGCCAAATGGCGGTGGCAAGCACCGGGGAGCTGTTTTTT,CASSQMAVASTGELFF
TRBJ2-1,-,TRBV27,-,TGTGCCAGCAGTTTAATGGGGCTCTCCTACAATGAGCAGTTCTTC,CASSLMGLSYNEQFF
TRBJ1-2,-,TRBV6-5,TRBD1,TGTGCCAGCTTCGACAGGGGGCTCGGTGGCTACACCTTC,CASFDRGLGGYTF
TRBJ1-5,-,TRBV29-1,TRBD1,TGCAGCGTTGGGGGACAGATGGGGCAGCCCCAGCATTTT,CSVGGQMGQPQHF
TRBJ2-1,once,TRBV19,TRBD2,TGTGCCAGTACCCCCGGGACTAGCGGCTTCAATGAGCAGTTCTTC,CASTPGTSGFNEQFF
TRBJ2-3,-,TRBV29-1,TRBD2,TGCAGCCTCGGCTGGAGCGGGGGGACCACAGATACGCAGTATTTT,CSLGWSGGTTDTQYF
TRBJ2-1,-,TRBV2,-,TGTGCCAGCAGGGGAAAAGCGGCCTACAATGAGCAGTTCTTC,CASRGKAAYNEQFF
TRBJ2-7,once,TRBV28,-,TGTGCCAGCAGCCGACTCCTTTACGAGCAGTACTTC,CASSRLLYEQYF
TRBJ1-1,-,TRBV19,TRBD1,TGTGCCAGTAGAGCGACCGGGACAGGGGGCACTGAAGCTTTCTTT,CASRATGTGGTEAFF
TRBJ2-1,-,TRBV9,TRBD2,TGTGCCAGCAGCGTAGCCCCTAGCGGGAGAACCTATGAGCAGTTCTTC,CASSVAPSGRTYEQFF
TRBJ2-7,once,TRBV4-1,-,TGCGCCAGCAGCCAAAAAGCCGACAGTCTCTCGATCTACGAGCAGTACTTC,CASSQKADSLSIYEQYF
TRBJ2-1,-,TRBV14,TRBD2,TGTGCCAGCAGCCAAAGTACTAGCGGGAGAGGATTCGCGGATGAGCAGTTCTTC,CASSQSTSGRGFADEQFF
TRBJ1-1,-,TRBV29-1,TRBD1,TGCAGCGCCCCGGACAGGGAAGGCACTGAAGCTTTCTTT,CSAPDREGTEAFF
TRBJ2-7,-,TRBV19,TRBD1,TGTGCCAGTAGTCCGGGGACAGCGTACGAGCAGTACTTC,CASSPGTAYEQYF
TRBJ2-5,-,TRBV6-5,-,TGTGCCAGCACCCCGAAGCGGGCAAAGACCCAGTACTTC,CASTPKRAKTQYF
TRBJ2-2,once,TRBV5-4,-,TGTGCCAGCAGCTTGGAGGGGTTGAACACCGGGGAGCTGTTTTTT,CASSLEGLNTGELFF
TRBJ2-1,-,TRBV3-1/TRBV3-2,-,TGTGCCAGCAGCCCTCAGACCTACAATGAGCAGTTCTTC,CASSPQTYNEQFF
TRBJ1-1,-,TRBV6-5,-,TGTGCCAGCAGTTACTCGGGGCGGCAGGAAGCTTTCTTT,CASSYSGRQEAFF
TRBJ1-6,few,TRBV5-6,TRBD1,TGTGCCAGCAGCTGGTGGGCCGGGACAGGTTATAATTCACCCCTCCACTTT,CASSWWAGTGYNSPLHF
TRBJ2-2,-,TRBV5-4,TRBD2,TGTGCCAGCAGCGGATTAGCGGGAGGCCTGGACACCGGGGAGCTGTTTTTT,CASSGLAGGLDTGELFF
TRBJ2-3,-,TRBV30,-,TGTGCCTGGAGTCTTACAGATACGCAGTATTTT,CAWSLTDTQYF
TRBJ1-1,-,TRBV4-1,TRBD1,TGCGCCAGCAGCCCGACAGGGGTGAAGTATAACACTGAAGCTTTCTTT,CASSPTGVKYNTEAFF
TRBJ2-1,-,TRBV6-5,-,TGTGCCAGCAGTTACACAGGCAATGAGCAGTTCTTC,CASSYTGNEQFF